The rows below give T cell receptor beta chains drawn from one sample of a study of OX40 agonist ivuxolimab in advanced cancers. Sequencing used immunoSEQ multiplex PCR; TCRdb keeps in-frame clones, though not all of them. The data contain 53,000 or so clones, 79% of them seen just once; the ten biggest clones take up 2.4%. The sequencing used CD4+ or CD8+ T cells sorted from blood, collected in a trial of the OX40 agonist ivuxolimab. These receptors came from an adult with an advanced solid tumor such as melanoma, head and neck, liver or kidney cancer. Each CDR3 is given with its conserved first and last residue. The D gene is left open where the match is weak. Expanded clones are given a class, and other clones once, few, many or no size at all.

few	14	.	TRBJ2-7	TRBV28	TGTGCCAGCCGCAGGAACAGGGCTACCTACGAGCAGTACTTC	CASRRNRATYEQYF
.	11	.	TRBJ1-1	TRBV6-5	TGTGCCAGCAGTTCCCCCCTTAGGGCTTTCTTT	CASSSPLRAFF
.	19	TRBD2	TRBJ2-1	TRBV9	TGTGCCAGCAGCGTAGCCCCCCCCTTTGGGGCGGGAGTCGGCAATGAGCAGTTCTTC	CASSVAPPFGAGVGNEQFF
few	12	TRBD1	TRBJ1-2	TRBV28	TGTGCCAGCAGTTTAAGGGGGCTTGGCTACACCTTC	CASSLRGLGYTF
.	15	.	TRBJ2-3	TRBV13	TGTGCCAGCAGCCACGAGGGGAGGAACACAGATACGCAGTATTTT	CASSHEGRNTDTQYF
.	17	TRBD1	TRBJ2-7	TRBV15	TGTGCCACCAGCAGAGAAAGTGCCGGGACAGGGTTCTACGAGCAGTACTTC	CATSRESAGTGFYEQYF
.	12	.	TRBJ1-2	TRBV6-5	TGTGCCAGCAGTAGGTCAGGGGATGGCTACACCTTC	CASSRSGDGYTF
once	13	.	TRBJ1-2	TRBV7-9	TGTGCCAGCAGCTTTCCGAGTAACTATGGCTACACCTTC	CASSFPSNYGYTF
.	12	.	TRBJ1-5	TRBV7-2	TGTGCCAGCAGCTTAGATTATCAGCCCCAGCATTTT	CASSLDYQPQHF
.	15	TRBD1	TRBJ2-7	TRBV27	TGTGCCAGCAGTTTACAGGGGCAGGGGGCCTTCGAGCAGTACTTC	CASSLQGQGAFEQYF
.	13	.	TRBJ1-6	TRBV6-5	TGTGCCAGCAGGCTGTGGGGGACTATACCCCTCCACTTT	CASRLWGTIPLHF
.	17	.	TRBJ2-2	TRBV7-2	TGTGCCAGCAGCTTAACCAGAGAAAGCGCATACACCGGGGAGCTGTTTTTT	CASSLTRESAYTGELFF
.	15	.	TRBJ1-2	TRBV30	TGTGCCTGGAGCTATACGCCGCTGGCAGGGGAAGGCTACACCTTC	CAWSYTPLAGEGYTF
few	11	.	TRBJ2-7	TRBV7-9	TGTGCCAGCACCCTCCTCGGTGAGCAGTACTTC	CASTLLGEQYF
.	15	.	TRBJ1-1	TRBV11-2	TGTGCCAGCAGCTTACAGGGAAGGGGTTACACTGAAGCTTTCTTT	CASSLQGRGYTEAFF
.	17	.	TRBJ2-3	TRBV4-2	TGTGCCAGCAGCCAAGGGCAGCCGGGACTCCAGGGAGATACGCAGTATTTT	CASSQGQPGLQGDTQYF
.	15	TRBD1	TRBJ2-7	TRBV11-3	TGTGCCAGCAGCTATGGCGTAGGGGGCTGGGACGAGCAGTACTTC	CASSYGVGGWDEQYF
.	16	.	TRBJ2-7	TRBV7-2	TGTGCCAGCAGCCCGCTCGGCACGATCTTGCTGTACGAGCAGTACTTC	CASSPLGTILLYEQYF
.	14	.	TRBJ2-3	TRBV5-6	TGTGCCAGCAGCTTAGGGGGGGCAGAAGATACGCAGTATTTT	CASSLGGAEDTQYF
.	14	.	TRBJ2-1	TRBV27	TGTGCCAGCCATCAGAGGGGGGGATACAATGAGCAGTTCTTC	CASHQRGGYNEQFF
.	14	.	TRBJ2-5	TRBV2	TGTGCCAGCAGAATCCGACAGATCCAAGAGACCCAGTACTTC	CASRIRQIQETQYF
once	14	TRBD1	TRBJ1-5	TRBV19	TGTGCCAGTAGTAGACAGGGGACCAATCAGCCCCAGCATTTT	CASSRQGTNQPQHF
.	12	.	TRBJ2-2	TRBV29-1	TGCGGGGGGCGGCCGAACACCGGGGAGCTGTTTTTT	CGGRPNTGELFF
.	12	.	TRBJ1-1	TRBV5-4	TGTGCCAGCAGCTTGTCAGGGCCTGAAGCTTTCTTT	CASSLSGPEAFF
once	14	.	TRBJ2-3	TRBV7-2	TGTGCCAGCAGCTCCCTAGTGAGCACAGATACGCAGTATTTT	CASSSLVSTDTQYF
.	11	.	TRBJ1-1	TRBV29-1	TGCAGCGGGAGGGGGAACACTGAAGCTTTCTTT	CSGRGNTEAFF
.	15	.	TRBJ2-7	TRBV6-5	TGTGCCAGCAGTTACCGTGCGAGGGGCGTTTACGAGCAGTACTTC	CASSYRARGVYEQYF
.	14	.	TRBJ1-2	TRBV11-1	TGTGCCAGCAGCTTAGAGGTCCTCAACTATGGCTACACCTTC	CASSLEVLNYGYTF
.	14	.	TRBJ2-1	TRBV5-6	TGTGCCAGCAGCTTGCTGCTAGCCTACAATGAGCAGTTCTTC	CASSLLLAYNEQFF
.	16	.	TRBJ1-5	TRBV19	TGTGCCTCAACCGGGGGGCAGGGAGGGGGCAATCAGCCCCAGCATTTT	CASTGGQGGGNQPQHF
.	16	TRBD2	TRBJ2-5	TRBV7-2	TGTGCCAGCCCCGGATACAATAGCGGGGGGAGGGAGACCCAGTACTTC	CASPGYNSGGRETQYF
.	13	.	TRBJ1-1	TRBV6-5	TGTGCCAGCAGTTATTCACGTCCCTCCGAAGCTTTCTTT	CASSYSRPSEAFF
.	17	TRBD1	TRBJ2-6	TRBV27	TGTGCCAGCAGGGGGGACAGGGAACTCCCTGGGGCCAACGTCCTGACTTTC	CASRGDRELPGANVLTF
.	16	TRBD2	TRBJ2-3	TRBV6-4	TGTGCCAGCAGCGCAACTAGCGGGAGTGTGGGAGATACGCAGTATTTT	CASSATSGSVGDTQYF
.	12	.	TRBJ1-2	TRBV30	TGTGCCTGGAGAGAGAGGGACTATGGCTACACCTTC	CAWRERDYGYTF
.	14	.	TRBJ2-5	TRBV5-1	TGCGCCAGTACCCCCGGGGCAACCCAAGAGACCCAGTACTTC	CASTPGATQETQYF
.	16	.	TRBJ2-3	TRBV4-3	TGCGCCAGCAGCCAAGATTCTGGCCAGGGAGTAGATACGCAGTATTTT	CASSQDSGQGVDTQYF
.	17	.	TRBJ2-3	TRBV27	TGTGCCAGCAGACTTAGGGGGACGGGAACGAGCACAGATACGCAGTATTTT	CASRLRGTGTSTDTQYF
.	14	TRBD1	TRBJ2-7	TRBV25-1	TGTGCCAGCCCCTCCGGACAGGGAGCCTACGAGCAGTACTTC	CASPSGQGAYEQYF
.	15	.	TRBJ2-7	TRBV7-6	TGTGCCAGCAGCTTAGGGGGTCTCAAGGCCTCCGAGCAGTACTTC	CASSLGGLKASEQYF
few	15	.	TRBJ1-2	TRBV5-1	TGCGCCAGCAGCTTGGGCCCGATGATAAACTATGGCTACACCTTC	CASSLGPMINYGYTF
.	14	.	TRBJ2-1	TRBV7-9	TGTGCCAGCAGCTTAGGGAGGGGGCTCTGGGAGCAGTTCTTC	CASSLGRGLWEQFF
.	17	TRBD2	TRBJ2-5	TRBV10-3	TGTGCCATCAGTGTTCCCTCTAGCGGGGGGACGGGGGAGACCCAGTACTTC	CAISVPSSGGTGETQYF
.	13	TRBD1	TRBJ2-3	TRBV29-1	TGCAGCATCGGTACAGGGGGCTTAGATACGCAGTATTTT	CSIGTGGLDTQYF
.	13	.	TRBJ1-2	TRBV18	TGTGCCAGCTCAAACGATGAGAGGGCCAGCGGTCCCTTC	CASSNDERASGPF
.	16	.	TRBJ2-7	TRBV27	TGTGCCAGCAGTTCCGTTTTAACCAGGGGGGCCTACGAGCAGTACTTC	CASSSVLTRGAYEQYF
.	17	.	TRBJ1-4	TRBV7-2	TGTGCCAGCAGCTTAAGCCCCCCGACAGTATCTAATGAAAAACTGTTTTTT	CASSLSPPTVSNEKLFF